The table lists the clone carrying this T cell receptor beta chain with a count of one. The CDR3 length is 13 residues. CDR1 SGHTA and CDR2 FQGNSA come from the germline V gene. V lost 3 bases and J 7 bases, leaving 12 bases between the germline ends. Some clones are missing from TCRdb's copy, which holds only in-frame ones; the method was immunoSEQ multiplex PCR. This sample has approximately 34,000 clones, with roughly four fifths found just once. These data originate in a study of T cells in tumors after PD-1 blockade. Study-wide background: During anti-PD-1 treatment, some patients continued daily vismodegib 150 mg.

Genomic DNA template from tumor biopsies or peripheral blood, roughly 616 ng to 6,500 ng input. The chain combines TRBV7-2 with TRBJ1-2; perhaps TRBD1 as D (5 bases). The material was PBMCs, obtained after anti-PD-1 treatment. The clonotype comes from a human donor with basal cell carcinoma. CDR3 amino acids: CASSLRGAPGYTF. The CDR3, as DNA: TGTGCCAGCAGCTTGCGAGGGGCCCCTGGCTACACCTTC.